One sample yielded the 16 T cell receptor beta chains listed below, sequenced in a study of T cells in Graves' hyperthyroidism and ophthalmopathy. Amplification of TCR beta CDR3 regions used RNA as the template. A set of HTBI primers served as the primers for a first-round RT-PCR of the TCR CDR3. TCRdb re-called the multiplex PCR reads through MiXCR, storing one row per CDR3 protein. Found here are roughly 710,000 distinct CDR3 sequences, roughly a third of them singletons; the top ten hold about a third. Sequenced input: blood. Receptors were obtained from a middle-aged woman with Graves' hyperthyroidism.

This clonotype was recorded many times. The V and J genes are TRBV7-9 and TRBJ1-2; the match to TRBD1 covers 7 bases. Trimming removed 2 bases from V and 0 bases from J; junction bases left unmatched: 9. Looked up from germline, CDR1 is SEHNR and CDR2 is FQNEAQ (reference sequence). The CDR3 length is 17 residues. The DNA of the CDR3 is TGTGCCAGCAGCTTAACACAGGGGAGGCACGCTAACTATGGCTACACCTTC. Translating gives CASSLTQGRHANYGYTF.

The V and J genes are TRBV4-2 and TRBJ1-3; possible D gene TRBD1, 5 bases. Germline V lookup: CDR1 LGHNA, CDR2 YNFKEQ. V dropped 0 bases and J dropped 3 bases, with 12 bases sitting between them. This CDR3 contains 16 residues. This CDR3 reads CASSQDPGGGGNTIYF. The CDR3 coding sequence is TGTGCCAGCAGCCAAGATCCTGGCGGGGGTGGAAACACCATATATTTT.

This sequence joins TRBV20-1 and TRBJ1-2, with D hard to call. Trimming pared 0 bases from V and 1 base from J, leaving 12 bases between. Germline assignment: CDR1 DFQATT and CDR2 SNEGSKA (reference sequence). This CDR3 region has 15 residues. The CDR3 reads CSARDSGRYNYGYTF. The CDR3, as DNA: TGCAGTGCTAGAGATTCCGGCAGGTATAACTATGGCTACACCTTC.

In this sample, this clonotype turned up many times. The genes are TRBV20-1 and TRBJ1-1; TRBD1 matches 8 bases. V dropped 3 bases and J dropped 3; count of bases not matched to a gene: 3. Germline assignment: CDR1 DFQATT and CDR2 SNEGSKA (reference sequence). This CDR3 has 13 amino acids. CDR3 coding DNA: TGCAGTGCTAGCCGGACAGGGTACACTGAAGCTTTCTTT. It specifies CSASRTGYTEAFF.

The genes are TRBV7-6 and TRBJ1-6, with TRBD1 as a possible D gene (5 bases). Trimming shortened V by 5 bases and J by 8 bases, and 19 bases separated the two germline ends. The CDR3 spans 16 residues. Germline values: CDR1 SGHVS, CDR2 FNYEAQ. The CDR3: CASSPDPDRHYSPLHF. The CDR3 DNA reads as TGTGCCAGCAGCCCAGACCCAGACAGACATTATTCACCCCTCCACTTT.

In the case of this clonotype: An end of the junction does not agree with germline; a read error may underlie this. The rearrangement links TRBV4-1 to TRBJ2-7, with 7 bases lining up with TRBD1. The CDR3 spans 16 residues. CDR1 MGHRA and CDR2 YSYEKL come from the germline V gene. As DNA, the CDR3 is TGTGCCAGCAGCCGAGCTAGACGGGACAGTCGACTGGAGCAGTACTTC. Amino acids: CASSRARRDSRLEQYF.

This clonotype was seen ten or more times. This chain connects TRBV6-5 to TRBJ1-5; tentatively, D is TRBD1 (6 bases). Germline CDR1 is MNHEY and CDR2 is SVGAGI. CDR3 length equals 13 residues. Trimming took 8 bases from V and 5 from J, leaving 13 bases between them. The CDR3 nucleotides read TGTGCCAGCTGGGGGGGGGCCCATCAGCCCCAGCATTTT. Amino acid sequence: CASWGGAHQPQHF.

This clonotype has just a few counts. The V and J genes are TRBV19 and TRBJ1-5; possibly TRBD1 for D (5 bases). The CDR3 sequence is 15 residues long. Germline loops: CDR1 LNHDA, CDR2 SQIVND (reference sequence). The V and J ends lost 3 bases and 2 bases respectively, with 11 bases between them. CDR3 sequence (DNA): TGTGCCAGTAGTATGTCGACGACAGGCAATCAGCCCCAGCATTTT. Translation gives CASSMSTTGNQPQHF.

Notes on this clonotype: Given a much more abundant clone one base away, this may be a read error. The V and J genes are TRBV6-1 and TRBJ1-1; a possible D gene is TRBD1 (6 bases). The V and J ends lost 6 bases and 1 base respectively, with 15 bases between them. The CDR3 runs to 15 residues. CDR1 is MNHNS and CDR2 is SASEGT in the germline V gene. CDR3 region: CASRGTTGPNTEAFF. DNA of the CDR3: TGTGCCAGCAGAGGAACGACAGGACCGAACACTGAAGCTTTCTTT.

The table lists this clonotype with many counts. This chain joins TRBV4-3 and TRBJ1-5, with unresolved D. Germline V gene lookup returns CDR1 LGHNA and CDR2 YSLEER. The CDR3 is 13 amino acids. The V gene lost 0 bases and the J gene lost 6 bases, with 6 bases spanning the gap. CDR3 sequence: CASSQEEGQPQHF. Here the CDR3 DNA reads TGCGCCAGCAGCCAAGAAGAGGGTCAGCCCCAGCATTTT.

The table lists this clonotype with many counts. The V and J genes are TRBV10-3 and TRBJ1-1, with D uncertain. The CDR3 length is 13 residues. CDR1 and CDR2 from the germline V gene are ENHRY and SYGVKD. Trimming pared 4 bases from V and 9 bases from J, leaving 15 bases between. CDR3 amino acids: CAISGSEYPKAFF. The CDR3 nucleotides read TGTGCCATCAGTGGGTCCGAATACCCAAAAGCTTTCTTT.

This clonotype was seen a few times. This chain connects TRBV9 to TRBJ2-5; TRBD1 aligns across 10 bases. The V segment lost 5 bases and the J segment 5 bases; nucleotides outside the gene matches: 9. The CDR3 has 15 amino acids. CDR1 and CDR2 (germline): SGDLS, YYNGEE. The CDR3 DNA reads TGTGCCAGCAGTCGGAAACCGGGACAGGGGGAGACCCAGTACTTC. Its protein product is CASSRKPGQGETQYF.

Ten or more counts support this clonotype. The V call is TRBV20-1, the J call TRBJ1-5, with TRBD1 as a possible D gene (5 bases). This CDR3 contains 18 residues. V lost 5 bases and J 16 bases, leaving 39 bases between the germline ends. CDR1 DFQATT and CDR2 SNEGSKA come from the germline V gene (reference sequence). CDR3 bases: TGCAGTGCTCCCTACAGGTTTCAATCTCTAGTGTTTCCCCCGACTCACCATTTT. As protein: CSAPYRFQSLVFPPTHHF.

The CDR3 reads CASSGGTFSAEAFF. The CDR3 bases are TGTGCCAGCAGCGGGGGGACCTTCTCCGCTGAAGCTTTCTTT. V and J are TRBV9 and TRBJ1-1, with TRBD1 as a possible D gene (5 bases). CDR3 length equals 14 residues. Trimming removed 3 bases at V and 6 bases at J, with 15 bases between. Looked up from germline, CDR1 is SGDLS and CDR2 is YYNGEE.

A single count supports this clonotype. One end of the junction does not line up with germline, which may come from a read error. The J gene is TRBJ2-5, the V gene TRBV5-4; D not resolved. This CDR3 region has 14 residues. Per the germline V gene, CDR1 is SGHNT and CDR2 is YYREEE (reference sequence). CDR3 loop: CASSFGPDQGTQYF. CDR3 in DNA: TGTGCCAGCAGCTTCGGGCCGGATCAAGGGACCCAGTACTTC.

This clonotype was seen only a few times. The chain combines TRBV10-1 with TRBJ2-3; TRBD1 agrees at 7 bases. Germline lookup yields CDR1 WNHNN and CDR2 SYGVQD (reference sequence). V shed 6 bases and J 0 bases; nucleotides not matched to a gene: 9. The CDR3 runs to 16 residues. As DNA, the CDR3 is TGCGCCAGCAGCGAGAAAGGGACAGCTAGCACAGATACGCAGTATTTT. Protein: CASSEKGTASTDTQYF.